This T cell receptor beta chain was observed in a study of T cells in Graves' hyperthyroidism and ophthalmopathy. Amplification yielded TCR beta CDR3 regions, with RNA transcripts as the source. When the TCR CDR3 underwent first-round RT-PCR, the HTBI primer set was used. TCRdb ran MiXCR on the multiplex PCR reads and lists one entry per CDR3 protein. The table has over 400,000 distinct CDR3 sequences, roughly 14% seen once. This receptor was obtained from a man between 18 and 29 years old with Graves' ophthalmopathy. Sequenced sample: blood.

The CDR3 reads CASSYVASAQGHQETQYF. CDR3 in DNA: TGTGCCAGCAGTTACGTGGCCAGCGCACAGGGCCACCAAGAGACCCAGTACTTC. The chain uses TRBV6-2 or TRBV6-3 and TRBJ2-5; D might be TRBD1 (6 bases). This CDR3 has 18 residues. Germline V gives CDR1 MNHEY, CDR2 SVGEGT. Trimming removed 2 bases at V and 0 bases at J, with 19 bases between.